This TCR beta chain was captured by sequencing in a study of a mutant IDH1 vaccine in newly diagnosed glioma. Study details: Former treatment meant radiotherapy, temozolomide, or both; the majority had gotten both. Study outcomes and limitations: Whatever changes occurred in top peripheral T cell clonotypes seemed unrelated to pseudoprogression. There were vaccine-induced immune responses in just over 90% of the patients.

This CDR3 spans 14 amino acids. Unmatched junction bases numbered 5, after V lost 3 bases and J lost 4 bases. The germline V gene encodes CDR1 KGHSH and CDR2 LQKENI. Data came from immunoSEQ multiplex PCR; TCRdb stores just in-frame clones and leaves some out. Counted here are about 66,000 clones, 80% to 90% occurring once; the ten biggest clones make up 2.9%. As to this clone: What it binds is not known.

Time point noted: baseline, week 1 (first vaccination visit). The treatment was: pre-vaccination baseline after standard-of-care therapy. The source was PBMCs, collected from a glioma patient treated with radiotherapy, temozolomide or both. The gene calls are TRBV18 and TRBJ1-2, with TRBD1 matching 7 bases. The clonotype was recovered from a man aged 25-40 years with glioma. The CDR3 nucleotides are TGTGCCAGCTCACCGGGACAGAATCTCTATGGCTACACCTTC. It specifies CASSPGQNLYGYTF.